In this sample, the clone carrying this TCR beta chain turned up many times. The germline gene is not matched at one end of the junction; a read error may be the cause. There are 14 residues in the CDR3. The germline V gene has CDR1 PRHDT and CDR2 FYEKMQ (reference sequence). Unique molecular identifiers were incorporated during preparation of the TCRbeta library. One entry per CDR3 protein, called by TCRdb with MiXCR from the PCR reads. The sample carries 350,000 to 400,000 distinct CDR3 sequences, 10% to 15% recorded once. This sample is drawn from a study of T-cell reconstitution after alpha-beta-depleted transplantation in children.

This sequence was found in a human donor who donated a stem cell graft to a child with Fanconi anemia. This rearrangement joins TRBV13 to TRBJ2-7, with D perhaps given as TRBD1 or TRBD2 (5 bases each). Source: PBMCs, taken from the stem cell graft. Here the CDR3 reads CASSLGPASHEQYF. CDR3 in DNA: TGTGCCAGCAGCTTGGGACCCGCCTCCCACGAGCAGTACTTC.